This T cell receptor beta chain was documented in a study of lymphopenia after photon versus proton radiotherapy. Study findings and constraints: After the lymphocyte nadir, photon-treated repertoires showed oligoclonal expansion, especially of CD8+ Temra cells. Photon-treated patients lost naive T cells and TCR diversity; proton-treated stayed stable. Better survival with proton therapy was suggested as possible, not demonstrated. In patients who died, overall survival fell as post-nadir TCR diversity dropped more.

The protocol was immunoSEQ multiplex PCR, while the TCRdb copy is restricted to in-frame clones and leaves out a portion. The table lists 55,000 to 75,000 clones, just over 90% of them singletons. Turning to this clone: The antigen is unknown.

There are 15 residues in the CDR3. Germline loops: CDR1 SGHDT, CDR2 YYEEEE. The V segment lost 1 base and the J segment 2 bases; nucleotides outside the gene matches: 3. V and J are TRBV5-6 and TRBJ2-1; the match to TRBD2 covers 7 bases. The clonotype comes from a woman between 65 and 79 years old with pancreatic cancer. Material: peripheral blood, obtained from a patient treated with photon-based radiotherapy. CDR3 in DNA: TGTGCCAGCAGCTTGCCGGGAGGAACCTACAATGAGCAGTTCTTC. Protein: CASSLPGGTYNEQFF.